The rows below give T cell receptor beta chains drawn from one sample of a study of blood T cell repertoires in COVID-19. Sequencing used immunoSEQ multiplex PCR; TCRdb keeps in-frame clones, though not all of them. This sample has 85,000 to 120,000 clones, with around nine tenths found just once. Sequencing was done on a sample of peripheral blood. These receptors were collected from a man aged 50-60 years with active or convalescent COVID-19. CDR3s include the opening cysteine and the closing phenylalanine or tryptophan. Fields, in order: D gene, J gene, V gene, clone size, CDR3 protein, CDR3 DNA. D genes are given only for firm matches. The size field is filled for only some rows; it gives once, few, many or a size class.

. TRBJ2-3 TRBV10-3 . CAISGVGFSSTDTQYF TGTGCCATCTCAGGGGTTGGATTCTCTAGCACAGATACGCAGTATTTT
. TRBJ1-2 TRBV28 . CASSLITGPYGYTF TGTGCCAGCAGTTTAATTACAGGCCCTTATGGCTACACCTTC
TRBD1 TRBJ1-1 TRBV5-6 once CASSLSLQGATEAFF TGTGCCAGCAGCTTGTCACTGCAGGGGGCGACTGAAGCTTTCTTT
TRBD1 TRBJ2-5 TRBV6-1 . CASSDGGQGFGETQYF TGTGCCAGCAGTGATGGCGGACAGGGTTTCGGAGAGACCCAGTACTTC
. TRBJ2-3 TRBV7-2 . CASTLSSRVGTDTQYF TGTGCCAGCACCCTAAGTTCTCGAGTTGGCACAGATACGCAGTATTTT
. TRBJ1-5 TRBV28 . CASFGVPGQPQHF TGTGCCAGCTTCGGAGTCCCGGGGCAGCCCCAGCATTTT
TRBD1 TRBJ1-1 TRBV27 . CASSYRTGLTEAFF TGTGCCAGCAGTTACAGGACAGGGCTCACTGAAGCTTTCTTT
TRBD1 TRBJ1-1 TRBV10-2 . CASSDIQGDTEAFF TGCGCCAGCAGTGACATACAGGGGGATACTGAAGCTTTCTTT
TRBD1 TRBJ2-4 TRBV19 . CASSIADRDRGGGAKNIQYF TGTGCCAGTAGTATCGCGGACCGGGACAGGGGTGGAGGTGCCAAAAACATTCAGTACTTC
TRBD2 TRBJ2-5 TRBV11-2 few CASSRGSSGGETQYF TGTGCCAGCAGCCGGGGATCTAGCGGGGGGGAGACCCAGTACTTC
TRBD1 TRBJ1-5 TRBV18 once CASSPGTGYNQPQHF TGTGCCAGCTCACCTGGGACAGGGTACAATCAGCCCCAGCATTTT
. TRBJ2-7 TRBV3-1/TRBV3-2 . CASSYGSYEQYF TGTGCCAGCAGTTACGGGAGCTACGAGCAGTACTTC
. TRBJ1-3 TRBV9 . CASSVRQASSGNTIYF TGTGCCAGCAGCGTACGACAGGCCAGCTCTGGAAACACCATATATTTT
TRBD1 TRBJ1-1 TRBV5-6 . CASRTGTANTEAFF TGTGCCAGCAGAACCGGGACAGCGAACACTGAAGCTTTCTTT
. TRBJ2-3 TRBV29-1 . CSVDFRLSTDTQYF TGCAGCGTTGATTTCCGACTGAGCACAGATACGCAGTATTTT
. TRBJ1-1 TRBV2 . CASSREGEAFF TGTGCCAGCAGTCGGGAGGGGGAAGCTTTCTTT
. TRBJ1-1 TRBV5-6 . CASSFPGGNTEAFF TGTGCCAGCAGCTTCCCCGGAGGGAACACTGAAGCTTTCTTT
TRBD1 TRBJ1-2 TRBV24-1 . CATSERTGGAYYGYTF TGTGCCACCAGTGAACGGACAGGGGGCGCCTACTATGGCTACACCTTC
. TRBJ1-2 TRBV6-1 . CASSEGGGANYGYTF TGTGCCAGCAGTGAGGGGGGGGGAGCTAACTATGGCTACACCTTC
TRBD1 TRBJ2-5 TRBV19 . CASSITGTGITGETQYF TGTGCCAGTAGTATAACCGGGACAGGAATCACGGGAGAGACCCAGTACTTC
TRBD1 TRBJ1-3 TRBV10-3 . CAISEPQGAGGNTIYF TGTGCCATCAGTGAGCCTCAGGGGGCGGGAGGAAACACCATATATTTT
TRBD1 TRBJ2-2 TRBV10-1 . CASSPQGDGELFF TGCGCCAGCAGTCCGCAGGGGGACGGGGAGCTGTTTTTT
TRBD1 TRBJ2-1 TRBV6-5 . CASSGTGKGNEQFF TGTGCCAGCAGCGGGACAGGAAAGGGGAATGAGCAGTTCTTC
. TRBJ1-2 TRBV2 . CASSEGPGDGYTF TGTGCCAGCAGTGAAGGGCCAGGGGACGGCTACACCTTC
TRBD1 TRBJ1-1 TRBV9 . CASSSLGTGVTEAFF TGTGCCAGCAGCTCTCTTGGGACAGGGGTCACTGAAGCTTTCTTT
. TRBJ1-1 TRBV18 . CASSLGENTEAFF TGTGCCAGCTCACTCGGGGAGAACACTGAAGCTTTCTTT
TRBD1 TRBJ2-3 TRBV5-1 . CASSKTGTAPDTQYF TGCGCCAGCAGCAAAACCGGGACAGCCCCAGATACGCAGTATTTT
. TRBJ1-5 TRBV18 . CASSPAGGSNQPQHF TGTGCCAGCTCACCTGCGGGAGGTTCCAATCAGCCCCAGCATTTT
TRBD2 TRBJ2-1 TRBV3-1/TRBV3-2 . CASSQDGGYNEQFF TGTGCCAGCAGCCAAGACGGGGGGTACAATGAGCAGTTCTTC
. TRBJ1-1 TRBV5-4 many CASSLASGTPSEAFF TGTGCCAGCAGCTTGGCCTCCGGGACACCGTCTGAAGCTTTCTTT
. TRBJ2-3 TRBV7-2 . CASGDTRSDTQYF TGTGCCAGTGGGGACACGAGGTCAGATACGCAGTATTTT
TRBD2 TRBJ2-3 TRBV5-6 . CASSGGLANTDTQYF TGTGCCAGCAGCGGGGGACTAGCGAACACAGATACGCAGTATTTT
TRBD1 TRBJ2-7 TRBV18 . CASSPGQGLYF TGTGCCAGCTCACCTGGACAGGGTTTGTACTTC
TRBD2 TRBJ2-1 TRBV6-5 . CASRLAGGNEQFF TGTGCCAGCAGACTAGCGGGGGGCAATGAGCAGTTCTTC
TRBD2 TRBJ2-5 TRBV14 . CASSQGLAQETQYF TGTGCCAGCAGCCAAGGACTAGCTCAGGAGACCCAGTACTTC
TRBD2 TRBJ2-2 TRBV10-3 . CAIRASLLAGARDTGELFF TGTGCCATCAGGGCCAGCTTACTAGCGGGGGCCCGGGACACCGGGGAGCTGTTTTTT
. TRBJ2-1 TRBV7-2 . CASSLRSGGGNEQFF TGTGCCAGCAGCTTAAGATCGGGGGGCGGGAATGAGCAGTTCTTC
. TRBJ1-2 TRBV5-5 . CASSLPAANYGYTF TGTGCCAGCAGCTTGCCCGCGGCTAACTATGGCTACACCTTC
TRBD2 TRBJ2-3 TRBV7-9 . CASSLTGRLAASTDTQYF TGTGCCAGCAGCTTAACGGGAAGACTAGCGGCTAGCACAGATACGCAGTATTTT
. TRBJ2-5 TRBV5-1 . CASSFRGSEGDQYF TGCGCCAGCAGCTTTCGGGGCAGCGAGGGGGACCAGTACTTC
TRBD1 TRBJ1-3 TRBV5-4 . CASSLRDRGRAGNTIYF TGTGCCAGCAGCTTGAGGGACAGGGGGCGCGCTGGAAACACCATATATTTT
. TRBJ2-2 TRBV24-1 . CATSDEGGGGELFF TGTGCCACCAGTGATGAGGGAGGCGGCGGGGAGCTGTTTTTT
TRBD2 TRBJ2-1 TRBV28 . CASSSGLAGAGQFF TGTGCCAGCAGCTCGGGACTAGCGGGTGCGGGGCAGTTCTTC
TRBD2 TRBJ2-3 TRBV18 . CASSPGGLSTDTQYF TGTGCCAGCTCACCGGGGGGACTAAGCACAGATACGCAGTATTTT
. TRBJ2-7 TRBV20-1 few CSASPGAYEQYF TGCAGTGCTAGTCCGGGAGCCTACGAGCAGTACTTC
. TRBJ1-4 TRBV6-1 . CASSERGQPNEKLFF TGTGCCAGCAGTGAAAGGGGCCAGCCTAATGAAAAACTGTTTTTT
TRBD1 TRBJ1-3 TRBV7-2 . CASSLDRNTIYF TGTGCCAGCAGCCTGGACAGGAACACCATATATTTT
. TRBJ2-2 TRBV28 . CASSLWQGQGTGELFF TGTGCCAGCAGTTTATGGCAGGGGCAGGGTACCGGGGAGCTGTTTTTT
TRBD1 TRBJ1-5 TRBV28 . CASSWTGNMQPQHF TGTGCCAGCAGTTGGACAGGGAATATGCAGCCCCAGCATTTT
TRBD1 TRBJ1-3 TRBV5-5 few CASSPWTGDRNTIYF TGTGCCAGCAGCCCCTGGACAGGGGATCGAAACACCATATATTTT
. TRBJ1-2 TRBV6-2/TRBV6-3 . CASSYRGEGGYTF TGTGCCAGCAGTTACAGGGGCGAAGGCGGCTACACCTTC
TRBD1 TRBJ1-4 TRBV19 . CASTPTGNNEKLFF TGTGCCAGTACCCCGACAGGGAATAATGAAAAACTGTTTTTT
TRBD1 TRBJ1-2 TRBV27 . CASRGQDYGYTF TGTGCCAGCAGGGGACAGGACTATGGCTACACCTTC
TRBD2 TRBJ2-3 TRBV18 . CASSQRTRTTDTQYF TGTGCCAGCTCACAACGGACTAGGACCACAGATACGCAGTATTTT
. TRBJ1-4 TRBV6-5 . CASSYAKNEKLFF TGTGCCAGCAGTTACGCGAAGAACGAAAAACTGTTTTTT